These 28 T cell receptor beta chains were all obtained from the same sample, sequenced in a study of blood T cell repertoires in COVID-19. The method was immunoSEQ multiplex PCR; TCRdb's version includes in-frame clones alone and lacks a portion of them. In the table there are 360,000 or so clones, 88% of which are singletons. Material: PBMCs or T cells enriched from blood (not recorded which). The receptors derive from a woman in her 30s who had been exposed to COVID-19.

This chain connects TRBV3-1 (or the pseudogene TRBV3-2) to TRBJ1-2; the D is unclear. Germline V lookup: CDR1 LGHDT, CDR2 YNNKEL (reference sequence). The CDR3 has 14 amino acids. V dropped 1 base and J dropped 5 bases, with 11 bases sitting between them. The CDR3 protein is CASSQAKGGYGYTF. The CDR3 DNA follows: TGTGCCAGCAGCCAAGCGAAGGGAGGTTATGGCTACACCTTC.

The chain recombines TRBV6-5 with TRBJ1-1; D gene ambiguous. This CDR3 is built from 16 residues. From germline, CDR1 is MNHEY and CDR2 SVGAGI. Trimming removed 0 bases from V and 3 bases from J, with 14 bases in between. The CDR3 loop reads CASSYSSIGRDTEAFF. The CDR3 DNA reads as TGTGCCAGCAGTTACTCAAGTATAGGGAGGGACACTGAAGCTTTCTTT.

The chain uses TRBV5-4 and TRBJ1-1; 7 nucleotides agree with TRBD1. CDR3 length equals 11 residues. J gave up 8 bases and V 4 bases, and 2 bases lay outside the gene matches. Germline V gives CDR1 SGHNT, CDR2 YYREEE (reference sequence). Written as DNA, the CDR3 is TGTGCCAGCAGCCCGACAGGGGAAGCTTTCTTT. Its translation: CASSPTGEAFF.

This clone was detected a few times. The J gene is TRBJ2-6, the V gene TRBV5-8, with a tentative D call TRBD2 (6 bases). The ends were cut back, 5 bases at V and 1 base at J, with 10 bases in the middle. Germline values: CDR1 SGHTS, CDR2 YDEGEE. The CDR3 extends over 15 amino acids. CDR3 nucleotides: TGTGCCAGCAGGCAACGGGGGTCTGGGGCCAACGTCCTGACTTTC. It yields the protein CASRQRGSGANVLTF.

This chain uses TRBV2 with TRBJ2-3, with 11 bases that match TRBD2. Trimming cost V 6 bases and J 4 bases; bases outside gene matches: 12. The germline V gene has CDR1 SNHLY and CDR2 FYNNEI. The CDR3 is 17 amino acids. CDR3 in amino acids: CASRGGTSGRGADTQYF. The CDR3 DNA is TGTGCCAGCAGGGGCGGGACTAGCGGCAGGGGAGCAGATACGCAGTATTTT. Complete variable domain (other parts from reference TRBV2 and TRBJ2-3): EPEVTQTPSHQVTQMGQEVILRCVPISNHLYFYWYRQILGQKVEFLVSFYNNEISEKSEIFDDQFSVERPDGSNFTLKIRSTKLEDSAMYFCASRGGTSGRGADTQYFGPGTRLTVL.

In this sample, this clone turned up once. The chain combines TRBV19 with TRBJ1-2; D remains ambiguous. The CDR3 has 13 amino acids. V shed 6 bases and J shed 12 bases, with 20 bases lying between them. The germline V gene encodes CDR1 LNHDA and CDR2 SQIVND (reference sequence). The CDR3: CASSPAWQAKNTF. The DNA for the CDR3 is TGTGCCAGTAGCCCCGCGTGGCAGGCCAAGAACACCTTC.

CDR3 residues: CATADREEEKLFF. The CDR3 DNA sequence: TGTGCCACCGCGGACAGGGAAGAGGAAAAACTGTTTTTT. This chain links TRBV24-1 with TRBJ1-4, with 8 nucleotides matching TRBD1. The CDR3 has 13 amino acids. V shed 9 bases and J 8 bases; nucleotides not matched to a gene: 7. The germline V gene has CDR1 KGHDR and CDR2 SFDVKD.

This chain links TRBV27 with TRBJ2-7; perhaps TRBD1 as D (5 bases). This CDR3 is built from 17 residues. Germline V gives CDR1 MNHEY, CDR2 SMNVEV (reference sequence). V gave up 2 bases and J gave up 2 bases, with 19 bases separating them. Here the CDR3 reads CASSLHPLGQNTYEQYF. The CDR3 nucleotides read TGTGCCAGCAGTTTACACCCCCTAGGACAAAATACCTACGAGCAGTACTTC.

CDR3 DNA: TGTGCCAGTACCCCTCGCGGGGCGGGAGGTGTTTATGAGCAGTTCTTC. It yields the protein CASTPRGAGGVYEQFF. The genes are TRBV19 and TRBJ2-1; TRBD2 agrees at 8 bases. Unmatched junction bases numbered 16, after V lost 7 bases and J lost 8 bases. Germline V gene data show CDR1 as LNHDA and CDR2 as SQIVND (reference sequence). CDR3 length: 16 residues.

This chain links TRBV29-1 with TRBJ2-2; 9 bases map to TRBD1. Germline-derived CDR1 and CDR2 are SQVTM and ANQGSEA. The CDR3 has 15 amino acids. V shed 6 bases and J 4 bases; nucleotides not matched to a gene: 9. The CDR3 loop reads CSVAQTGGGTGELFF. Written as DNA, the CDR3 is TGCAGCGTCGCCCAGACAGGGGGGGGCACCGGGGAGCTGTTTTTT.

The chain employs TRBV9 and TRBJ2-7, with D unclear. V was clipped by 0 bases and J by 3 bases, with 16 bases between them. In germline, CDR1 is SGDLS, CDR2 YYNGEE. The CDR3 is 16 residues long. The CDR3 DNA sequence: TGTGCCAGCAGCGTAGATCTTGGCAGAAAAATCTACGAGCAGTACTTC. This translates into CASSVDLGRKIYEQYF. Full variable domain (remainder filled in from reference TRBV9 and TRBJ2-7): DSGVTQTPKHLITATGQRVTLRCSPRSGDLSVYWYQQSLDQGLQFLIQYYNGEERAKGNILERFSAQQFPDLHSELNLSSLELGDSALYFCASSVDLGRKIYEQYFGPGTRLTVT.

The chain uses TRBV3-1 (or the pseudogene TRBV3-2) and TRBJ1-2; D possibly corresponds to TRBD1 (5 bases). The CDR3 spans 14 residues. V was trimmed by 2 bases and J by 3 bases, leaving 10 bases between them. Per germline, CDR1 LGHDT and CDR2 YNNKEL (reference sequence). CDR3 nucleotide sequence: TGTGCCAGCAGCCAAAGGAGGGGATACTATGGCTACACCTTC. Amino acids: CASSQRRGYYGYTF.

This clone appeared once. V and J are TRBV2 and TRBJ2-2; perhaps TRBD2 as D (5 bases). CDR1 and CDR2 (germline): SNHLY, FYNNEI. The CDR3 totals 13 residues. Trimming cost V 4 bases and J 7 bases, with 10 bases left between them. The CDR3: CASSGAGGGELFF. The DNA of the CDR3 is TGTGCCAGCAGTGGGGCGGGTGGCGGGGAGCTGTTTTTT.

This chain joins TRBV19 and TRBJ1-2; D ambiguous. The V end lost 6 bases, the J end lost 1 base, and 12 bases lay between the germline ends. Germline assignment: CDR1 LNHDA and CDR2 SQIVND (reference sequence). The CDR3 is 14 amino acids. The CDR3 spells CASSPGLRNYGYTF. The CDR3 region has the DNA TGTGCCAGTAGCCCCGGTCTCCGTAACTATGGCTACACCTTC.

The chain uses TRBV3-1 (or the pseudogene TRBV3-2) and TRBJ1-5; D perhaps matches TRBD1 (6 bases). Trimming took off 10 bases at V and 3 bases at J, with 16 bases between the two ends. The CDR3 has 14 residues. Germline V gives CDR1 LGHDT, CDR2 YNNKEL (reference sequence). CDR3 coding DNA: TGTGCCACCTCCGGGACACGGAACAATCAGCCCCAGCATTTT. It yields the protein CATSGTRNNQPQHF.

This chain links TRBV19 with TRBJ2-6; a weak D match, TRBD1 (5 bases). V gave up 3 bases and J gave up 1 base, with 7 bases separating them. The CDR3 has 15 residues. CDR1 is LNHDA, CDR2 SQIVND, per germline (reference sequence). CDR3 coding DNA: TGTGCCAGTAGTATTAGGGGATCTGGGGCCAACGTCCTGACTTTC. Protein: CASSIRGSGANVLTF.

This chain links TRBV18 with TRBJ2-7; 12 nucleotides agree with TRBD2. The CDR3 runs to 17 residues. The germline V gene encodes CDR1 KGHSH and CDR2 LQKENI. J lost 2 bases, V lost 1 base, and 6 bases had no gene match. CDR3 amino acids: CASSPLTTSGGTYEQYF. In DNA form, the CDR3 reads TGTGCCAGCTCACCACTTACGACTAGCGGGGGAACCTACGAGCAGTACTTC.

CDR3 sequence: CAWTTGIAGNTIYF. As DNA, the CDR3 is TGTGCCTGGACAACAGGGATCGCTGGAAACACCATATATTTT. The chain has TRBV30 and TRBJ1-3; tentative D call: TRBD1 (6 bases). Between the trimmed V and J ends, which lost 4 bases and 2 bases, there was a span of 12 bases. Germline V CDR1 and CDR2: GTSNPN, SVGIG (reference sequence). There are 14 residues in the CDR3.

This chain connects TRBV12-3 or TRBV12-4 to TRBJ2-7; weak D call: TRBD2 (6 bases). Trimming shortened V by 3 bases and J by 3 bases, and 9 bases separated the two germline ends. CDR3 length equals 13 residues. This chain's CDR3 is CASSFAEGYEQYF. CDR3 sequence (DNA): TGTGCCAGCAGTTTCGCGGAGGGCTACGAGCAGTACTTC.

The CDR3 loop is CASSLDLDGGEQFF. CDR3 nucleotide sequence: TGTGCCAGCAGCTTAGATCTGGACGGGGGAGAGCAGTTCTTC. The chain is built from TRBV11-2 and TRBJ2-1, with D perhaps matching TRBD2 (6 bases). This CDR3 is 14 amino acids long. Germline-derived CDR1 and CDR2 are SGHAT and FQNNGV. The V end lost 0 bases, the J end lost 10 bases, and 13 bases lay between the germline ends.

The rearrangement uses TRBV20-1 and TRBJ1-2, with D possibly being TRBD1 (6 bases). Germline V gene data show CDR1 as DFQATT and CDR2 as SNEGSKA (reference sequence). The CDR3 spans 11 residues. V was shortened by 7 bases and J by 5 bases, with 11 bases between the two germline ends. CDR3 nucleotides: TGCAGTGACACGGACAGTTATGGCTACACCTTC. This translates into CSDTDSYGYTF.

The CDR3 sequence is CATSRPGGPSRTEAFF. The DNA for the CDR3 is TGTGCCACCAGCCGGCCAGGGGGTCCCAGTCGGACTGAAGCTTTCTTT. The chain recombines TRBV15 with TRBJ1-1; 7 bases are a match to TRBD1. Losses at the gene ends were 5 bases for V and 5 bases for J; bases not matched to a gene: 14. Germline values: CDR1 LNHNV, CDR2 YYDKDF (reference sequence). The CDR3 runs 16 residues.

This chain uses TRBV10-1 with TRBJ1-2, with D hard to call. Germline lookup yields CDR1 WNHNN and CDR2 SYGVQD (reference sequence). V gave up 6 bases and J gave up 2 bases, with 13 bases separating them. This CDR3 has 14 residues. The CDR3 region is CASSPSGANYGYTF. In DNA form, the CDR3 reads TGCGCCAGCAGCCCATCGGGAGCAAACTATGGCTACACCTTC.

V gene TRBV4-1 combines with J gene TRBJ2-1; D is possibly TRBD2 (5 bases). The germline CDR1 and CDR2 sequences are MGHRA and YSYEKL. V was shortened by 5 bases and J by 0 bases, with 11 bases between the two germline ends. The CDR3 runs 15 residues. As DNA, the CDR3 is TGCGCCAGCAGCGCGGACTCTACCTCCTACAATGAGCAGTTCTTC. Translation: CASSADSTSYNEQFF.

The CDR3 spells CASSLFPSREQYF. CDR3 nucleotides: TGTGCCAGCAGTCTTTTCCCCTCTCGCGAGCAGTACTTC. V and J are TRBV7-9 and TRBJ2-7; D ambiguous. The CDR3 loop spans 13 amino acids. Germline CDR1 SEHNR, CDR2 FQNEAQ (reference sequence). The ends were cut back, 6 bases at V and 6 bases at J, with 15 bases in the middle.

The chain couples TRBV10-3 to TRBJ2-7, with 8 nucleotides matching TRBD1. This CDR3 region has 13 residues. The junction had 5 bases not matched to a gene; V was cut back by 4 bases and J by 6 bases. Germline V gene data show CDR1 as ENHRY and CDR2 as SYGVKD. Here the CDR3 reads CAISVETGVEQYF. For the CDR3, the DNA is TGTGCCATCAGTGTGGAGACAGGGGTCGAGCAGTACTTC.

The chain carries TRBV4-1 and TRBJ1-2; 10 bases match TRBD1. With V trimmed by 1 base and J by 7 bases, 3 bases remained unmatched. Germline CDR1 reads MGHRA; CDR2 reads YSYEKL. CDR3 size: 14 residues. In nucleotides, the CDR3 is TGCGCCAGCAGCCAAGGACAGGGGGCGGCTGGCTACACCTTC. Protein: CASSQGQGAAGYTF.

The chain uses TRBV6-5 and TRBJ1-2, with D perhaps TRBD1 (5 bases). The V and J ends lost 8 bases and 8 bases respectively, with 15 bases between them. CDR1 and CDR2 from the germline V gene are MNHEY and SVGAGI. There are 12 residues in the CDR3. DNA for the CDR3: TGTGCCAGCGGGGCAAAATGGAACGGCTACACCTTC. Protein sequence: CASGAKWNGYTF.